This paragraph covers one TCR beta chain sequence. Antigen unknown. The record originates from a study of cytomegalovirus exposure and HLA in healthy donors. Points from the study as a whole: Previously analyzed data showed that most TCR beta V segments were productive at a frequency of about 87% or about 30%. Sequencing depth roughly uniform across donors was assumed in presence/absence analyses. In most subjects, TCR beta sequences reportedly gave accurate predictions of HLA-A and HLA-B alleles.

The PCR was carried out with 60 Vbeta primers and 13 Jbeta primers. Clones were sequenced by immunoSEQ multiplex PCR, and TCRdb holds only the in-frame ones, with some missing. The table shows about 190,000 clones, with around 87% occurring only once. V was pared by 4 bases and J by 6 bases, with 5 bases of the junction left unmatched. The length of the CDR3 is 15 residues. Per the germline V gene, CDR1 is SGHVS and CDR2 is FNYEAQ. The chain recombines TRBV7-6 with TRBJ1-6; 8 bases are a match to TRBD1. Sequenced: PBMCs. The sequence came from a man younger than 40 in good health and CMV-seronegative. The DNA of the CDR3 is TGTGCCAGCAGCTCCGAGACAGGGGCTAATTCACCCCTCCACTTT. Translated: CASSSETGANSPLHF.